The rows below give T cell receptor beta chains drawn from one sample of a study of persistence of HIV-infected CD4 T cells. Measured with immunoSEQ multiplex PCR; TCRdb has only the in-frame clones, and not every one. This table has some 49,000 clones, over 80% appearing once. For these receptors, no antigen is known. Sequencing used CD4+ T cells sorted from PBMCs after 18-hour stimulation, obtained from a patient who received antiretroviral therapy. The source of these receptors is an adult woman with HIV who was CMV-seropositive. Both conserved end residues are part of each CDR3. D genes are given only for firm matches. Clone size is stated in some rows and not others, as once, few, many or a class when expanded.

clone_size	d_call	v_call	j_call	cdr3_nt	cdr3_aa
-	-	TRBV19	TRBJ1-5	TGTGCCAGTACTGAGGGCGGTATGGGCAATCAGCCCCAGCATTTT	CASTEGGMGNQPQHF
few	-	TRBV28	TRBJ1-2	TGTGCCAGCAGTTTCGCATCGGAGCCTCGGGGCTACACCTTC	CASSFASEPRGYTF
-	TRBD2	TRBV28	TRBJ2-1	TGTGCCAGCACTGGAACTAGCGGAAGAAGCTCCTACAATGAGCAGTTCTTC	CASTGTSGRSSYNEQFF
-	TRBD1	TRBV9	TRBJ1-1	TGTGCCAGCAGCGTTGGAGGGGGCGCGTTCACTGAAGCTTTCTTT	CASSVGGGAFTEAFF
-	-	TRBV7-8	TRBJ1-1	TGTGCCAGCAGCTTCGGGACCCGGGGCACTGAAGCTTTCTTT	CASSFGTRGTEAFF
-	TRBD2	TRBV10-3	TRBJ2-1	TGTGCCATCAGTGGTGGGTTAGCGGGATCTTTCTCCTACAATGAGCAGTTCTTC	CAISGGLAGSFSYNEQFF
-	TRBD2	TRBV5-3	TRBJ2-5	TGTGCCAGAAGCGGGCGGCTAGCGGGCTGCGAATGTCAAGAGACCCAGTACTTC	CARSGRLAGCECQETQYF
once	TRBD2	TRBV5-5	TRBJ2-2	TGTGCCAGCAGCTCAGGACTAGACTTCATCACCGGGGAGCTGTTTTTT	CASSSGLDFITGELFF
-	-	TRBV7-8	TRBJ2-1	TGTGCCAGCAGCTTAAGGACCTACAATGAGCAGTTCTTC	CASSLRTYNEQFF
-	-	TRBV6-2/TRBV6-3	TRBJ2-5	TGTGCCAGCAGTCGCCCGACTGGGACCCAGTACTTC	CASSRPTGTQYF
-	TRBD2	TRBV30	TRBJ2-1	TGTGCCTGGATCCGACTAGCGGGGGGCTACAATGAGCAGTTCTTC	CAWIRLAGGYNEQFF
-	TRBD2	TRBV7-2	TRBJ2-3	TGTGCCAGCAGCTTTCCTAGCGGCGGCACAGATACGCAGTATTTT	CASSFPSGGTDTQYF
-	-	TRBV30	TRBJ1-1	TGTGCCTGGAGAGGCATGAACACTGAAGCTTTCTTT	CAWRGMNTEAFF
once	TRBD2	TRBV5-4	TRBJ2-1	TGTGCCAGCAGCTTATGGACTAGCGGGAGTCTTAGTGAGCAGTTCTTC	CASSLWTSGSLSEQFF
-	TRBD1	TRBV27	TRBJ2-7	TGTGCCAGCAGCCATCAACAGGGGGCCTACGAGCAGTACTTC	CASSHQQGAYEQYF
-	-	TRBV19	TRBJ2-1	TGTGCCAGTAGTATATGGGGCGGAAGCTCCTACAATGAGCAGTTCTTC	CASSIWGGSSYNEQFF
-	-	TRBV27	TRBJ1-4	TGTGCCAGCAGGTTCTCGGGGACAACTAATGAAAAACTGTTTTTT	CASRFSGTTNEKLFF